These 10 T cell receptor beta chains came from one sample sequenced in a study of cytotoxic CD8 clonotypes in ibrutinib-treated CLL. Assay: immunoSEQ multiplex PCR; the TCRdb copy retains only in-frame clones and omits some. Of around 70,000 clones in the sample, about nine tenths are singletons; the top ten hold 3.1%. The input for sequencing was PBMCs, taken after 12 months of ibrutinib treatment. The source is a human donor with chronic lymphocytic leukemia.

This chain joins TRBV7-9 and TRBJ1-2; D ambiguous. This CDR3 has 12 amino acids. V was shortened by 1 base and J by 3 bases, with 3 bases between the two germline ends. Germline CDR1 reads SEHNR; CDR2 reads FQNEAQ (reference sequence). Written as DNA, the CDR3 is TGTGCCAGCAGCTTAGGGGACTATGGCTACACCTTC. It yields the protein CASSLGDYGYTF.

V usage is TRBV18 and J usage is TRBJ2-5, with TRBD2 matching over 8 bases. J lost 5 bases, V lost 2 bases, and 13 bases had no gene match. The CDR3 is 17 residues long. In germline, CDR1 is KGHSH, CDR2 LQKENI. CDR3 nucleotides: TGTGCCAGCTCACCAAGGGAGGGAAGGCGGGAGGCGGAGACCCAGTACTTC. Residues: CASSPREGRREAETQYF.

The chain recombines TRBV7-3 with TRBJ2-7; D perhaps matches TRBD2 (6 bases). Germline CDR1 reads SGHTA; CDR2 reads FQGTGA. This CDR3 contains 13 residues. Trimming cost V 6 bases and J 4 bases, with 13 bases left between them. The CDR3 DNA sequence: TGTGCCAGCAGTAAAGCGGAGGGGTACGAGCAGTACTTC. Translating gives CASSKAEGYEQYF.

The rearrangement links TRBV2 to TRBJ1-2; D may be TRBD1 (5 bases). The CDR3 length is 14 residues. Trimming removed 7 bases at V and 0 bases at J, with 12 bases between. Germline V gives CDR1 SNHLY, CDR2 FYNNEI. The CDR3 sequence: CASISGSTNYGYTF. The CDR3 DNA follows: TGTGCCAGCATTTCAGGGAGTACTAACTATGGCTACACCTTC.

The J gene is TRBJ1-2, the V gene TRBV28; D gene uncertain. CDR3 size: 11 residues. The germline V gene encodes CDR1 MDHEN and CDR2 SYDVKM. V dropped 3 bases and J dropped 6 bases, with 5 bases sitting between them. DNA for the CDR3: TGTGCCAGCAGTTTTGAGGATGGCTACACCTTC. Residues: CASSFEDGYTF.

This sequence joins TRBV19 and TRBJ1-1, with D maybe TRBD1 (5 bases). This CDR3 is 14 amino acids long. Deletions cut 5 bases from V and 1 base from J, with 11 bases between. CDR1 and CDR2 (germline): LNHDA, SQIVND (reference sequence). CDR3 bases: TGTGCCAGTAGTTTGAAGGGGACGAACACTGAAGCTTTCTTT. As protein: CASSLKGTNTEAFF.

The chain carries TRBV6-5 and TRBJ1-2; 7 nucleotides match TRBD1. CDR3 size: 13 residues. V was pared by 6 bases and J by 4 bases, with 5 bases of the junction left unmatched. Germline CDR1 is MNHEY and CDR2 is SVGAGI. The CDR3 coding sequence is TGTGCCAGCAGGGCGACAGGGAGCTATGGCTACACCTTC. Its translation is CASRATGSYGYTF.

This clone appeared once. The gene calls are TRBV19 and TRBJ1-4; 12 nucleotides line up with TRBD1. In germline, CDR1 is LNHDA, CDR2 SQIVND (reference sequence). V was clipped by 5 bases and J by 3 bases; unmatched bases: 7. The CDR3 has 17 amino acids. The CDR3 DNA is TGTGCCAGTAGTTCTTGGGACAGGGGGCCGGCTAATGAAAAACTGTTTTTT. This codes for CASSSWDRGPANEKLFF.

There are a few counts of this clone. The CDR3 loop is CAWTGEGTEAFF. The CDR3 DNA reads as TGTGCCTGGACGGGGGAAGGCACTGAAGCTTTCTTT. The chain combines TRBV30 with TRBJ1-1; tentatively, D is TRBD1 (5 bases). The CDR3 loop spans 12 amino acids. V lost 4 bases, J lost 4 bases, and 10 bases lay in between. The germline gives CDR1 GTSNPN, CDR2 SVGIG (reference sequence).

The chain couples TRBV25-1 to TRBJ2-3; no definite D call. The germline V gene has CDR1 MGHDK and CDR2 SYGVNS. V was cut by 1 base and J by 8 bases, with 4 bases left in between. The CDR3 is 11 amino acids. CDR3 DNA: TGTGCCAGCAGTGAATTCGGTACGCAGTATTTT. Encoded protein: CASSEFGTQYF.